This is a list of T cell receptor beta chains from one sample in a study. MiXCR was run by TCRdb on the RT-PCR reads, yielding one entry per CDR3 protein. The sample shows hundreds of thousands of distinct CDR3 sequences, 14% of them seen only once. The sample taken for sequencing was memory CD4+ T cells from blood. Receptor source: a female donor in good health, serving as a healthy control. Both conserved end residues are part of each CDR3. Fields, in order: J gene, V gene, CDR3 protein.

>TRBJ1-1|TRBV3-1
CASSDQGSNPMWAEAFF
>TRBJ2-1|TRBV6-6
CASSTRAGAADNEQFF
>TRBJ2-5|TRBV30
CAWSGFNGLAVQYF
>TRBJ2-5|TRBV5-4
CASSLGQVEETQYF
>TRBJ2-1|TRBV15
CATSYTLTSGISNEQFF
>TRBJ1-2|TRBV4-2
CASSQEVSQGTGPNYGYTF
>TRBJ2-1|TRBV9
CASSPSNYEQFF
>TRBJ2-1|TRBV7-9
CASSLAGHEQFF
>TRBJ2-7|TRBV20-1
CSVGTNSYEQYF
>TRBJ2-3|TRBV5-5
CASSRQGAPSTDTQYF
>TRBJ1-6|TRBV29-1
CSVAEETQSPLHF
>TRBJ2-7|TRBV20-1
CSAARLAGDEQYF
>TRBJ2-1|TRBV4-3
CASSRVEDSGNEQFF
>TRBJ1-2|TRBV11-2
CASSLGKGGGLYGYTF
>TRBJ1-6|TRBV4-2
CASSLRQGDLPLHF
>TRBJ2-3|TRBV5-1
CASSPPAGITDTQYF
>TRBJ1-6|TRBV20-1
CSARELDIPGSPLHF
>TRBJ2-7|TRBV5-1
CASSLSGGASEQYF
>TRBJ2-1|TRBV4-3
CASSQEARSHNPTYNEQFF
>TRBJ2-3|TRBV10-3
CAITGQITDTQYF
>TRBJ1-2|TRBV18
CASSPSSTGYGYTF
>TRBJ2-3|TRBV2
CASSPGGPRDTQYF
>TRBJ1-2|TRBV6-5
CASSQRTAYGYTF
>TRBJ2-6|TRBV7-2
CASSFGSGANVLTF
>TRBJ1-1|TRBV18
CASSSWTGRSEAFF
>TRBJ2-5|TRBV20-1
CSAVKAQGAGETQYF
>TRBJ2-7|TRBV5-6
CASSLLGTNSYEQYF
>TRBJ2-1|TRBV4-3
CASSQALLLSYNEQFF
>TRBJ2-7|TRBV7-9
CASSLRVQSSYEQYF
>TRBJ2-5|TRBV27
CASSLSRQSQETQYF
>TRBJ1-1|TRBV6-1
CAVRVQIQGHTEAFF
>TRBJ2-1|TRBV29-1
CSVGGSGLRSYNEQFF
>TRBJ1-1|TRBV5-5
CASSPRWEMNTEAFF
>TRBJ2-1|TRBV4-3
CASSQDTLAGSEQFF
>TRBJ1-1|TRBV29-1
CSAMSGQVAEAFF
>TRBJ2-1|TRBV28
CASSFQGLAVYNEQFF
>TRBJ2-5|TRBV3-1
CASSLDHLAGGETQYF
>TRBJ2-1|TRBV6-5
CASSQGGTSGEQFF
>TRBJ1-3|TRBV12-3/TRBV12-4
CASSVDTYSGNTIYF
>TRBJ2-3|TRBV20-1
CSAPLPGPDTQYF
>TRBJ2-1|TRBV5-8
CASTYRLGSTGYNEQFF
>TRBJ1-2|TRBV29-1
CSVEVPPRGYTF
>TRBJ1-2|TRBV5-1
CASSLDWGAGYGYTF
>TRBJ1-2|TRBV20-1
CSAFASLNYGYTF
>TRBJ2-7|TRBV29-1
CSADRDGSEQYF
>TRBJ2-1|TRBV20-1
CSARSVAGRDEQFF
>TRBJ2-3|TRBV11-2
CASSLRTGYFTDTQYF
>TRBJ2-7|TRBV20-1
CSADNGQKYEQYF
>TRBJ2-1|TRBV10-3
CAISGQGTYNEQFF
>TRBJ1-5|TRBV24-1
CAKNFNQPQHF
>TRBJ2-5|TRBV6-1
CASNSRGRAWGETQYF
>TRBJ2-5|TRBV5-1
CASSLAATGWKETQYF